These T cell receptor beta chains were read from a single sample in a study of T cells in Graves' hyperthyroidism and ophthalmopathy. TCRdb reprocessed the multiplex PCR reads via MiXCR and lists one record per CDR3 protein. The repertoire has some 570,000 distinct CDR3 sequences, more than 13% of them found once; the top ten carry about 6.6%. The sequencing input was blood. Every receptor here comes from a young woman with Graves' ophthalmopathy. CDR3s include the opening cysteine and the closing phenylalanine or tryptophan.

J gene: TRBJ2-7
V gene: TRBV15
CDR3 protein: CATSRDRAIGEQYF

J gene: TRBJ2-5
V gene: TRBV12-3/TRBV12-4
CDR3 protein: CASRSLAGGTQETQYF

J gene: TRBJ1-5
V gene: TRBV6-1
CDR3 protein: CASRRHDAANQPQHF

J gene: TRBJ1-4
V gene: TRBV6-2/TRBV6-3
CDR3 protein: CASSYDQTGLREKLFF

J gene: TRBJ2-1
V gene: TRBV20-1
CDR3 protein: CSARDSTSGTIYNEQFF

J gene: TRBJ2-1
V gene: TRBV27
CDR3 protein: CASRTGANEQFF

J gene: TRBJ2-1
V gene: TRBV5-1
CDR3 protein: CASSSDSYNEQFF

J gene: TRBJ2-7
V gene: TRBV7-8
CDR3 protein: CASSLRLAEGYEQYF

J gene: TRBJ1-1
V gene: TRBV7-9
CDR3 protein: CASSPGLPGTEAFF

J gene: TRBJ2-7
V gene: TRBV12-3/TRBV12-4
CDR3 protein: CASSLGFSRYEQYF

J gene: TRBJ2-1
V gene: TRBV4-2
CDR3 protein: CASSQAETSGRNEQFF

J gene: TRBJ2-7
V gene: TRBV30
CDR3 protein: CAWSDSGGTLRVYEQYF

J gene: TRBJ2-3
V gene: TRBV11-1
CDR3 protein: CASRRSSTDTQYF

J gene: TRBJ2-7
V gene: TRBV6-1
CDR3 protein: CASSHGERKTYEQYF

J gene: TRBJ2-1
V gene: TRBV28
CDR3 protein: CASSLVQGAGDEQFF

J gene: TRBJ1-1
V gene: TRBV7-9
CDR3 protein: CASSARTGRAFF

J gene: TRBJ2-5
V gene: TRBV9
CDR3 protein: CASSATSGRPTGETQYF

J gene: TRBJ2-1
V gene: TRBV7-9
CDR3 protein: CASSIRQGSYNEQFF

J gene: TRBJ2-2
V gene: TRBV7-2
CDR3 protein: CASSLAFGGELFF

J gene: TRBJ2-5
V gene: TRBV13
CDR3 protein: CASSFSGQLYF

J gene: TRBJ2-7
V gene: TRBV11-2
CDR3 protein: CASSSAGDPREQYF

J gene: TRBJ2-1
V gene: TRBV29-1
CDR3 protein: CSVEGRSGRKYNEQFF

J gene: TRBJ1-5
V gene: TRBV12-5
CDR3 protein: CASGLVGTGSNQPQHF

J gene: TRBJ2-1
V gene: TRBV28
CDR3 protein: CASSLFNSLTNEQFF

J gene: TRBJ2-1
V gene: TRBV11-1
CDR3 protein: CASSNAGEGYNEQFF

J gene: TRBJ1-1
V gene: TRBV7-8
CDR3 protein: CASSLYGTWTGTMNTEAFF